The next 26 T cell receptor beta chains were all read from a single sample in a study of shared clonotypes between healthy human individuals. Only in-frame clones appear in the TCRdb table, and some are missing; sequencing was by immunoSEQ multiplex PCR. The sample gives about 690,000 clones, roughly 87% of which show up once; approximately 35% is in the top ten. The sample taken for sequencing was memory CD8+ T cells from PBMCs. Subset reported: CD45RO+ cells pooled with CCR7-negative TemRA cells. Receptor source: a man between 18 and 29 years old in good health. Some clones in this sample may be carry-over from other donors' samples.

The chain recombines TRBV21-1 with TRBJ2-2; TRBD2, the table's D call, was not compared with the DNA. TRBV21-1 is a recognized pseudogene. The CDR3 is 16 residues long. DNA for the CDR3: TGTGCCAGCAGCAAATCGAGAGGGAGAGAAACCGGGGAGCTGTTTTTT. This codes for CASSKSRGRETGELFF.

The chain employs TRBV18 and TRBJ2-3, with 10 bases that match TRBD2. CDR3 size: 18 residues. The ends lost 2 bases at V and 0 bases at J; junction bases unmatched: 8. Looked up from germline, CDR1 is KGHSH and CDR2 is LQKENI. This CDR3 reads CASSPVRLAGVSTDTQYF. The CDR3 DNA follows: TGTGCCAGCTCACCAGTCCGGCTAGCGGGAGTTAGCACAGATACGCAGTATTTT.

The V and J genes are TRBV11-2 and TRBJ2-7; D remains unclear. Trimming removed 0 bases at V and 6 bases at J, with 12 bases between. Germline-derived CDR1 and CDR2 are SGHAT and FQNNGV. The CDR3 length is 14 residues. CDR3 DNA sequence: TGTGCCAGCAGCTTAGATCCCCTTTTGAGCGAGCAGTACTTC. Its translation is CASSLDPLLSEQYF.

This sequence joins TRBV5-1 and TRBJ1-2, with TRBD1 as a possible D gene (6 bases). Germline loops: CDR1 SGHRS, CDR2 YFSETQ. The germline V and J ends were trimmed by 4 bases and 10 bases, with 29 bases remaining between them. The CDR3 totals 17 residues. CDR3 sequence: CASSPWSPAGTRYYYTF. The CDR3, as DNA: TGCGCCAGCAGCCCCTGGAGTCCCGCCGGGACAAGATACTACTACACCTTC.

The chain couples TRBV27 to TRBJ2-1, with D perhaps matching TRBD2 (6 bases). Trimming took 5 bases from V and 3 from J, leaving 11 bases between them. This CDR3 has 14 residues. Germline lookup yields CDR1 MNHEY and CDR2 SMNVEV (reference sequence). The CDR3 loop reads CASSIRLGYNEQFF. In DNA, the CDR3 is TGTGCCAGCAGTATTCGACTAGGCTACAATGAGCAGTTCTTC.

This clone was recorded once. The CDR3, as DNA: TGTGCCAGCAGTTCCGCCGCGAGCTCCGAGCAGTACTTC. Its protein product is CASSSAASSEQYF. The chain couples TRBV6-5 to TRBJ2-7, with no clear D. The germline CDR1 and CDR2 sequences are MNHEY and SVGAGI. CDR3 size: 13 residues. V dropped 4 bases and J dropped 6 bases, with 13 bases sitting between them.

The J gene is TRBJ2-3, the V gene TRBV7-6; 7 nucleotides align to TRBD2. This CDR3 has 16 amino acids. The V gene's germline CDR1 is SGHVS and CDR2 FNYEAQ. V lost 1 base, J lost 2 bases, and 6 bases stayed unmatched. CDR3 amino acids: CASSLGGSGYTDTQYF. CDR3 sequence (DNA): TGTGCCAGCAGCTTAGGGGGTAGCGGGTACACAGATACGCAGTATTTT.

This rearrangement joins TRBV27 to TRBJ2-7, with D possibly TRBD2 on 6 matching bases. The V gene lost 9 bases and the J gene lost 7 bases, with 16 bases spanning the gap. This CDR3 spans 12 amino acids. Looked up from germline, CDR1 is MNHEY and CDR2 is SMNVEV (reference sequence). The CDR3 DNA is TGTGCCAGTGAGGGACTGAGGAGAGAGCAGTACTTC. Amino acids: CASEGLRREQYF.

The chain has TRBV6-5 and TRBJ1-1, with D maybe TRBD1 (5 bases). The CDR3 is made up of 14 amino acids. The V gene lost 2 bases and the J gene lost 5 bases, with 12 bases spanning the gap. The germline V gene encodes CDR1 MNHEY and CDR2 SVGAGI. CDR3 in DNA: TGTGCCAGCAGTTACGGAGCTGGGGGGACTGAAGCTTTCTTT. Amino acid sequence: CASSYGAGGTEAFF.

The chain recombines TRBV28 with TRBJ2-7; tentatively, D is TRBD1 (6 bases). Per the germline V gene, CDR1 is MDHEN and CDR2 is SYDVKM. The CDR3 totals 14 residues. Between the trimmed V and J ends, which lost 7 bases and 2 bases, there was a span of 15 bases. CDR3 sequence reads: CASTPDPGAYEQYF. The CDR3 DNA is TGTGCCAGCACCCCCGACCCAGGGGCCTACGAGCAGTACTTC.

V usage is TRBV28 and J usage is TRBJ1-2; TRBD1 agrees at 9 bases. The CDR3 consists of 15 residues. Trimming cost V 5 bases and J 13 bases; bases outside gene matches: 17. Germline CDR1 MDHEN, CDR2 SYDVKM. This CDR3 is CASSLTHRDRDVRTF. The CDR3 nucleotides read TGTGCCAGCAGTCTCACCCACCGGGACAGGGACGTGCGCACCTTC.

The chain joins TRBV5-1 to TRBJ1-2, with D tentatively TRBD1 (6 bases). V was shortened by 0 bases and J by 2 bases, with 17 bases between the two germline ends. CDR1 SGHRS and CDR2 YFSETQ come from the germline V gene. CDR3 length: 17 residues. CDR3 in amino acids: CASSLVGTLGPNYGYTF. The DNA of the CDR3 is TGCGCCAGCAGCTTGGTCGGGACACTCGGGCCGAACTATGGCTACACCTTC.

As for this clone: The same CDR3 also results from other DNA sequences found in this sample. CDR3 protein: CASSLSTGELFF. The CDR3 nucleotides read TGTGCCAGCAGCTTGTCTACCGGGGAGCTGTTTTTT. This rearrangement joins TRBV9 to TRBJ2-2, with unresolved D. Per the germline V gene, CDR1 is SGDLS and CDR2 is YYNGEE. V lost 4 bases to trimming and J lost 5 bases, with 6 bases between them. This CDR3 has 12 amino acids.

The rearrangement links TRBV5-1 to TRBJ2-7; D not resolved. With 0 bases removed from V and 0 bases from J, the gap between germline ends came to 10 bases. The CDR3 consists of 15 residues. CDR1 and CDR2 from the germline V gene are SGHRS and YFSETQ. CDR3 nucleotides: TGCGCCAGCAGCTTGGGGGCAGGATACTCCTACGAGCAGTACTTC. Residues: CASSLGAGYSYEQYF.

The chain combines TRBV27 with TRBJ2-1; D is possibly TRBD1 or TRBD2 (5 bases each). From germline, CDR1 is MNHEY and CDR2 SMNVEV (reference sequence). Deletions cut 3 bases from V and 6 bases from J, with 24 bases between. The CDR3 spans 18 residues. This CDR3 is CASSLPTTRGYLPNEQFF. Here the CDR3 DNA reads TGTGCCAGCAGTTTGCCGACTACTAGGGGTTACCTTCCCAATGAGCAGTTCTTC.

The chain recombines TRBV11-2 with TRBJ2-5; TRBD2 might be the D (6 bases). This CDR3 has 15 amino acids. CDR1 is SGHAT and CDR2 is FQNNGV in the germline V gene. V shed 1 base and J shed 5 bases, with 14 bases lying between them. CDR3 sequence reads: CASSLGDLKRETQYF. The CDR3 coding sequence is TGTGCCAGCAGCTTAGGGGACTTAAAAAGGGAGACCCAGTACTTC.

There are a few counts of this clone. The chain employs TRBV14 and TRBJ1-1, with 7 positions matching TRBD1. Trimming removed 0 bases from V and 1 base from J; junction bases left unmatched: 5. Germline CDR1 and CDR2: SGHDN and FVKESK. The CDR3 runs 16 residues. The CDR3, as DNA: TGTGCCAGCAGCCAAGATGGAGAGGGGGCGAACACTGAAGCTTTCTTT. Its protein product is CASSQDGEGANTEAFF.

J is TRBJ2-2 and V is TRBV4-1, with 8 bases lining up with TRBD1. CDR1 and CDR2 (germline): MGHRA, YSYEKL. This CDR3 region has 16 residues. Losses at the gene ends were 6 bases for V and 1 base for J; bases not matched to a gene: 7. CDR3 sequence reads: CASRPGGAGNTGELFF. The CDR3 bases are TGCGCCAGCAGGCCAGGGGGCGCAGGGAACACCGGGGAGCTGTTTTTT.

The CDR3 sequence: CASSYSTGTSIEQYF. The CDR3 nucleotides read TGTGCCAGCAGTTACTCGACAGGGACCTCAATCGAGCAGTACTTC. J is TRBJ2-7 and V is TRBV6-6, with TRBD1 matching over 7 bases. Germline V CDR1 and CDR2: MNHNY, SVGAGI (reference sequence). With 0 bases clipped from V and 6 bases from J, the junction kept 8 bases outside the gene matches. This CDR3 contains 15 residues.

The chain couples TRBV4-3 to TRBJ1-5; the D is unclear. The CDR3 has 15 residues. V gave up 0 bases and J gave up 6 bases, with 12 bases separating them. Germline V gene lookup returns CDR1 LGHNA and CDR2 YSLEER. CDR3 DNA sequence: TGCGCCAGCAGCCAAGATTTGGGGTATAGTCAGCCCCAGCATTTT. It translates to CASSQDLGYSQPQHF.

CDR3 in amino acids: CARSAPLLNTEAFF. CDR3 coding DNA: TGTGCCAGAAGCGCGCCCCTACTGAACACTGAAGCTTTCTTT. The J gene is TRBJ1-1, the V gene TRBV5-3; D is unclear. TRBV5-3 has ORF status, its function being uncertain. This CDR3 spans 14 amino acids. V lost 4 bases and J lost 0, with 10 bases in between.

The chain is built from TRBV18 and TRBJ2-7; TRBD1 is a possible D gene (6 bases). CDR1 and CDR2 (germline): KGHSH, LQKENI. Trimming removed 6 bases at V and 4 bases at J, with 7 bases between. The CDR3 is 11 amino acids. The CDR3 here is CASSQGYEQYF. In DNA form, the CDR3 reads TGTGCCAGCTCCCAGGGGTACGAGCAGTACTTC.

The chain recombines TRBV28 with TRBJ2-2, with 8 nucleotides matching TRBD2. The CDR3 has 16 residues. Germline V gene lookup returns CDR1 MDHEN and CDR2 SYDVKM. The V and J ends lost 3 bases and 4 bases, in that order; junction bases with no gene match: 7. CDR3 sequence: CASSFLAGPPTGELFF. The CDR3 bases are TGTGCCAGCAGTTTCTTAGCGGGACCTCCCACCGGGGAGCTGTTTTTT.

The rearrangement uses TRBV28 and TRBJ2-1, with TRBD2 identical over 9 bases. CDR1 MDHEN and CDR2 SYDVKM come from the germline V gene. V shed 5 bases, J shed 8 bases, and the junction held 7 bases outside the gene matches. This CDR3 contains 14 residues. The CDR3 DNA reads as TGTGCCAGCAGTGTTAGCGGGAGCAGGGATGAGCAGTTCTTC. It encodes CASSVSGSRDEQFF.

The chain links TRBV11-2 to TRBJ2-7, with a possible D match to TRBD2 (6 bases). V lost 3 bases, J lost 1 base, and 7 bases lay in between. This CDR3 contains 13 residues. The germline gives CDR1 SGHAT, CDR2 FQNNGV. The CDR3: CASSFSGSYEQYF. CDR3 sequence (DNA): TGTGCCAGCAGCTTTAGCGGATCCTACGAGCAGTACTTC.

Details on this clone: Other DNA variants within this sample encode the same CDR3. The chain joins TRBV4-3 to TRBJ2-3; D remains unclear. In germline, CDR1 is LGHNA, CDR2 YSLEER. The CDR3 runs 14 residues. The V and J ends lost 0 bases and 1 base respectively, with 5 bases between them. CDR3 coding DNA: TGCGCCAGCAGCCAAGATCGTGGCACAGATACGCAGTATTTT. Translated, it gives CASSQDRGTDTQYF.